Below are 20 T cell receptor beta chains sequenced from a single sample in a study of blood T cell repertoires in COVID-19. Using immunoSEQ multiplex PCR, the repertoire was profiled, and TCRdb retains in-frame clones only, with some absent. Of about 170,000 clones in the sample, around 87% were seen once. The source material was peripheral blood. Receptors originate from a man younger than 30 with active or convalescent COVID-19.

In DNA, the CDR3 is TGTGCCAGCAGTTTATGGCATGGCTACACCTTC. Its translation: CASSLWHGYTF. V and J are TRBV27 and TRBJ1-2; D is unresolved. Trimming left V 1 base short and J 6 bases short, with 3 bases between. In germline, CDR1 is MNHEY, CDR2 SMNVEV (reference sequence). The CDR3 loop spans 11 amino acids.

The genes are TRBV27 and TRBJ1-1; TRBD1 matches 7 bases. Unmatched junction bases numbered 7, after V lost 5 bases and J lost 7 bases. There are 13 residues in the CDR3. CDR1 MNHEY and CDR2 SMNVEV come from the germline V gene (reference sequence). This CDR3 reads CASSTRTGHEAFF. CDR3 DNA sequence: TGTGCCAGCAGTACTCGGACAGGACATGAAGCTTTCTTT.

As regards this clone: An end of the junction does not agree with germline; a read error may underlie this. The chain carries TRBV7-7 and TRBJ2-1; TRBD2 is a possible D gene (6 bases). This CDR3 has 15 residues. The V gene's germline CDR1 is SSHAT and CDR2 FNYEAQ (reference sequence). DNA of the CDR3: TGTGCTAGCAGCCAAGGGCGGGGTTTTGAGCATGAGCAGTTCTTC. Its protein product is CASSQGRGFEHEQFF.

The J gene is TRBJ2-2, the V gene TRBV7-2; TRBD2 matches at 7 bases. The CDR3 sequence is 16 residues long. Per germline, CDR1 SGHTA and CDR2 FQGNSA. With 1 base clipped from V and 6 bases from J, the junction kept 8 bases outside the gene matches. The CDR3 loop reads CASSLVSGLGSGELFF. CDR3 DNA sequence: TGTGCCAGCAGCTTAGTCTCCGGACTAGGGTCCGGGGAGCTGTTTTTT.

The CDR3 is CASSYTPGVGYNEQFF. The DNA of the CDR3 is TGTGCCAGCAGCTATACCCCGGGAGTGGGTTACAATGAGCAGTTCTTC. The chain couples TRBV11-3 to TRBJ2-1; D possibly corresponds to TRBD2 (6 bases). The CDR3 sequence is 16 residues long. Looked up from germline, CDR1 is SGHNT and CDR2 is YENEEA. With 4 bases removed from V and 4 bases from J, the gap between germline ends came to 17 bases.

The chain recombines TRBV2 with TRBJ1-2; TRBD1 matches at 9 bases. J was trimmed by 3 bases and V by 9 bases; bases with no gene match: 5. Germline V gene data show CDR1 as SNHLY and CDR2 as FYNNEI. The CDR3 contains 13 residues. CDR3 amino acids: CARNTGGDYGYTF. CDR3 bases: TGTGCCAGAAACACAGGGGGCGACTATGGCTACACCTTC.

The CDR3 DNA reads TGTGCCAGCAGTTACCGGGGGGCGTTCGGCGGGGAGCTGTTTTTT. This gives the protein CASSYRGAFGGELFF. V and J are TRBV6-5 and TRBJ2-2; D may be TRBD2 (7 bases). In germline, CDR1 is MNHEY, CDR2 SVGAGI. The CDR3 contains 15 residues. The V gene lost 2 bases and the J gene lost 7 bases, with 14 bases spanning the gap.

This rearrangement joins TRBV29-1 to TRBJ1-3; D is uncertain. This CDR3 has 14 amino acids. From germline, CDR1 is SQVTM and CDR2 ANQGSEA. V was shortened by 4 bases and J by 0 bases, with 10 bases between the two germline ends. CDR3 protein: CSVGGRSSGNTIYF. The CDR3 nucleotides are TGCAGCGTTGGAGGGCGAAGCTCTGGAAACACCATATATTTT.

The CDR3 nucleotides are TGTGCCAGCAGACTTAACAGGGCCACTGAAGCTTTCTTT. Translated, it gives CASRLNRATEAFF. The chain combines TRBV28 with TRBJ1-1; weak D call: TRBD1 (6 bases). V lost 6 bases and J 4 bases, leaving 12 bases between the germline ends. Germline V gene lookup returns CDR1 MDHEN and CDR2 SYDVKM. The CDR3 sequence is 13 residues long.

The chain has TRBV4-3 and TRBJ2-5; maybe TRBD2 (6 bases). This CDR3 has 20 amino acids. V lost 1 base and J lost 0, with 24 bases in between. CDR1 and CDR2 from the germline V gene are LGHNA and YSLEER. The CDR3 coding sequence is TGCGCCAGCAGCCAAGTTAGGGACTCACCGCCTCACCGGTACCAAGAGACCCAGTACTTC. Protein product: CASSQVRDSPPHRYQETQYF.

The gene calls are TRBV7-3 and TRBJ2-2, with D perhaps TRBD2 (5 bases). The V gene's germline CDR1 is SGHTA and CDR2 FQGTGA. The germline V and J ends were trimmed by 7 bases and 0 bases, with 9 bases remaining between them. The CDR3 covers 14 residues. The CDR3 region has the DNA TGTGCCAGCAAGGCGGACTCGAACACCGGGGAGCTGTTTTTT. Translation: CASKADSNTGELFF. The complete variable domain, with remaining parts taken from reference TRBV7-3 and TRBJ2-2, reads GAGVSQTPSNKVTEKGKYVELRCDPISGHTALYWYRQSLGQGPEFLIYFQGTGAADDSGLPNDRFFAVRPEGSVSTLKIQRTERGDSAVYLCASKADSNTGELFFGEGSRLTVL.

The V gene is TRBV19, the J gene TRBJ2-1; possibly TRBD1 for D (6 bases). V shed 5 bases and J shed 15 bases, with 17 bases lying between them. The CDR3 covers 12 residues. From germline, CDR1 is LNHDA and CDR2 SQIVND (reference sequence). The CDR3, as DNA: TGTGCCAGTAGTCGAGGAGAGGGACACCGGTTCTTC. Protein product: CASSRGEGHRFF.

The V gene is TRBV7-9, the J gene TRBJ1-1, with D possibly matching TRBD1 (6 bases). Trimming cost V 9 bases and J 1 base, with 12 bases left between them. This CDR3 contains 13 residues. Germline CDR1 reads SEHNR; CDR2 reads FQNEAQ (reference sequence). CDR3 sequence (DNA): TGTGCCAGTGATCCACAGGGGAACACTGAAGCTTTCTTT. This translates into CASDPQGNTEAFF.

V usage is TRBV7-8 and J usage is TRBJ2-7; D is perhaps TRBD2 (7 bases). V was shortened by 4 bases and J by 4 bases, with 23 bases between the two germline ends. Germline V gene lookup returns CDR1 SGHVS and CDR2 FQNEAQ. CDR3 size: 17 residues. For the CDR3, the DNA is TGTGCCAGCAGCTCCCAGCGGGACACGGGCTACGTTTACGAGCAGTACTTC. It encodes CASSSQRDTGYVYEQYF.

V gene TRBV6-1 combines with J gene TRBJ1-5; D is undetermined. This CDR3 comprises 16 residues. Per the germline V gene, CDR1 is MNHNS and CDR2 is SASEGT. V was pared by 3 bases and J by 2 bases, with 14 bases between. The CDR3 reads CASSDFAGTGNQPQHF. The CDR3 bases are TGTGCCAGCAGTGATTTTGCGGGCACCGGCAATCAGCCCCAGCATTTT.

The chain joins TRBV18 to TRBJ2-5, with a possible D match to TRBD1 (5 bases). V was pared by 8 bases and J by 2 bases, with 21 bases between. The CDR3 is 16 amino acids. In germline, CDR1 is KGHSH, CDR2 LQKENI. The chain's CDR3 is CASTTPNAGKQETQYF. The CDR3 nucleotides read TGTGCCAGCACGACGCCAAATGCAGGGAAACAAGAGACCCAGTACTTC.

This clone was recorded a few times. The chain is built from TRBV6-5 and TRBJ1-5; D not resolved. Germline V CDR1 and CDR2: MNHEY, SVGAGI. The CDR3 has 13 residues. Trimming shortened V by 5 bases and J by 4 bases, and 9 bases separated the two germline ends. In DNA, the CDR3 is TGTGCCAGCAGTCCGGGAGAAAATCAGCCCCAGCATTTT. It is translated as CASSPGENQPQHF.

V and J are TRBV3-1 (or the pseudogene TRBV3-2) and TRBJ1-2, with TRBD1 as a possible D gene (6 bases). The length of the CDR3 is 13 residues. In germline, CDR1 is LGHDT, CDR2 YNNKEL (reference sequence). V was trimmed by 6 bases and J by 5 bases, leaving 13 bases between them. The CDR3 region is CASRDSRLYGYTF. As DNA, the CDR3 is TGTGCCAGCAGGGACAGCCGATTATATGGCTACACCTTC.

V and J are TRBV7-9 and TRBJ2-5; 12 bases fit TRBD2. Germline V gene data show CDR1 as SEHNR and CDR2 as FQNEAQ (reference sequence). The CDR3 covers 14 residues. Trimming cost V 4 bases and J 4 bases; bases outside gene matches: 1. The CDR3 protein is CASSWGLAGETQYF. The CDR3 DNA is TGTGCCAGCAGCTGGGGACTAGCGGGAGAGACCCAGTACTTC.

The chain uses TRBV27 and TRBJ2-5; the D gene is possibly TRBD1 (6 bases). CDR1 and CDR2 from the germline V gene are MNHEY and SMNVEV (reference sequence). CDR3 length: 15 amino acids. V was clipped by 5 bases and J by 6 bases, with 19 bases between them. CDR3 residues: CASSQSWGQKKTQYF. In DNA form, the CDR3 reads TGTGCCAGCAGTCAGTCATGGGGACAAAAAAAGACCCAGTACTTC.